In this sample, the clone carrying this T cell receptor (beta chain) turned up once. Its matching antigen is unknown. The sample originates from a study of OX40 agonist ivuxolimab in advanced cancers. Whole-study results and caveats: Also showing low normalized T-cell clonal expansion were some of the nonresponders.

The protocol was immunoSEQ multiplex PCR, while the TCRdb copy is restricted to in-frame clones and leaves out a portion. The repertoire consists of tens of thousands of clones, with more than 80% occurring once and the leading ten covering 1.5% to 2%. The V and J ends lost 2 bases and 9 bases, in that order; junction bases with no gene match: 7. Per germline, CDR1 LGHNA and CDR2 YNFKEQ. CDR3 length equals 15 residues. V gene TRBV4-2 combines with J gene TRBJ2-1; TRBD2 aligns across 10 bases. Specimen: CD4+ or CD8+ T cells sorted from blood, collected in a trial of the OX40 agonist ivuxolimab. The sequence was collected from an adult with an advanced solid tumor such as melanoma, head and neck, liver or kidney cancer. The DNA for the CDR3 is TGTGCCAGCAGCCAAACCGGGACTAGCGACACTGAGCAGTTCTTC. This sequence encodes CASSQTGTSDTEQFF.